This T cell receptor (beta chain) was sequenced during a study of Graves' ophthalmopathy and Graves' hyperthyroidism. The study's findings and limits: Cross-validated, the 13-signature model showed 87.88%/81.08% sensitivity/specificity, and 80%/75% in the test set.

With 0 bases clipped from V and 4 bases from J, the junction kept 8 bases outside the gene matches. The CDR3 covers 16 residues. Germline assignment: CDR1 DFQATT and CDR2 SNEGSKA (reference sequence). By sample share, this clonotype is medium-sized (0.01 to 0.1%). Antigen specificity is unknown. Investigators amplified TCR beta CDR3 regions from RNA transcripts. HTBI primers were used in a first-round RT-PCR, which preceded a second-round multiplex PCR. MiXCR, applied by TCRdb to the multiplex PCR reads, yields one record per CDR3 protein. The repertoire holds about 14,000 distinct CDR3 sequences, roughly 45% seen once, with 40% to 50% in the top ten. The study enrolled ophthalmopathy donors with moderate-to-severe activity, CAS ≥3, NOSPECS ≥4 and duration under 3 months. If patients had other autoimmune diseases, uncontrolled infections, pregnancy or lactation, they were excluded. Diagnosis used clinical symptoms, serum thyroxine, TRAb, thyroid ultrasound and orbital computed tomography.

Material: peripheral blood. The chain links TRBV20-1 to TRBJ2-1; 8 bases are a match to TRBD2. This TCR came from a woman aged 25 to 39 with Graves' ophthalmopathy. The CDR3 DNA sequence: TGCAGTGCTAGAGATGGGGGACGGGAGGGGTACAATGAGCAGTTCTTC. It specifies CSARDGGREGYNEQFF.